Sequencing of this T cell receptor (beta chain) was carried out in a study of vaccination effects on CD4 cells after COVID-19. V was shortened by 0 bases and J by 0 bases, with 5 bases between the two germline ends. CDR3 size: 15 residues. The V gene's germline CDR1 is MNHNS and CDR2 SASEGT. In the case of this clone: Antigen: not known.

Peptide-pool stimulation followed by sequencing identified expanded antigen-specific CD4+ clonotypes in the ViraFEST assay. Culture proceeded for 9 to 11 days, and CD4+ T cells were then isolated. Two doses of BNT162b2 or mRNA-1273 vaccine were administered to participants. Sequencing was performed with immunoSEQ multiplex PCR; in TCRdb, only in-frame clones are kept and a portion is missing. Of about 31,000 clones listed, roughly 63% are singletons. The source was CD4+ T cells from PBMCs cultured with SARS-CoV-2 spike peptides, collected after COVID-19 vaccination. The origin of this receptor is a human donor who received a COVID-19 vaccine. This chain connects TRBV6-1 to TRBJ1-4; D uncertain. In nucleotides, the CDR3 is TGTGCCAGCAGTGAAGCACTAACAACTAATGAAAAACTGTTTTTT. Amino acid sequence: CASSEALTTNEKLFF.